The clone carrying this TCR beta chain was picked up one time. Its antigen is as yet unknown. This entry belongs to a study of STAT5B mutations in CD4+ large granular lymphocyte leukemia. Study-level points and caveats: 8/27 top patient clones versus 2/35 control clones were TRBV06-family. Without putative leukemic clones, patient CD4-sorted repertoires remained more clonal than healthy CD4+ repertoires.

Sequencing was at survey level. This table comes from immunoSEQ multiplex PCR, and its TCRdb copy is limited to in-frame clones, with some not included. The data contain over 30,000 clones, roughly 85% of them singletons. CDR1 is LGHNA and CDR2 is YSLEER in the germline V gene. Between the trimmed V and J ends, which lost 2 bases and 5 bases, there was a span of 13 bases. The CDR3 is made up of 15 amino acids. This TCR came from a human donor in good health. The sequencing sample was made of CD4+ T cells from blood buffy coats. The chain carries TRBV4-3 and TRBJ2-1; D possibly corresponds to TRBD1 (6 bases). CDR3 sequence reads: CASSQLDSLNNEQFF. The DNA of the CDR3 is TGCGCCAGCAGCCAACTGGACAGCCTAAACAATGAGCAGTTCTTC.